The source of this T cell receptor (beta chain) is a study of blood T cell repertoires in COVID-19. Germline loops: CDR1 GTSNPN, CDR2 SVGIG (reference sequence). V trimming: 3 bases; J trimming: 4 bases; junction bases outside the gene matches: 8. CDR3 size: 14 residues. The protocol was immunoSEQ multiplex PCR, while the TCRdb copy is restricted to in-frame clones and leaves out a portion. The sample lists around 200,000 clones; roughly four fifths were seen once. Sample: peripheral blood. The sequence derives from a human donor in a cohort sampled during active COVID-19. V is TRBV30 and J is TRBJ1-2, with TRBD1 matching 7 bases. The CDR3 sequence is CAWRYQGGSYGYTF. The CDR3 DNA sequence: TGTGCCTGGAGATATCAGGGGGGTAGCTATGGCTACACCTTC.